This T cell receptor beta chain was captured in a study of CD8 T cells in Susac syndrome. For the study at large: Sequencing included Susac syndrome patients, over 5 of them with active disease and under 10 in remission. Patients with Susac syndrome were therapy-naive, on corticosteroids, or on intravenous immunoglobulin alone at the time that blood was drawn.

RNA totalling 0.5 to 1 ug underwent reverse transcription with random hexamers. Amplification of TCR beta CDR3 across 54 Vbeta and 13 Jbeta was performed with immunoSEQ multiplex PCR. TCRdb redid the calling of the immunoSEQ multiplex PCR reads with MiXCR, one entry per CDR3 protein. The table records 100,000 to 150,000 distinct CDR3 sequences, around 94% of them present only once. The Susac syndrome patients fit the recently defined diagnostic criteria for definite or probable disease. The CDR3 spans 17 residues. Germline lookup yields CDR1 LNHNV and CDR2 YYDKDF (reference sequence). V lost 2 bases, J lost 3 bases, and 19 bases lay in between.

V gene TRBV15 combines with J gene TRBJ1-1; no reliable D call. Sample: CD8+ T cells from PBMCs. The receptor was derived from a human donor with Susac syndrome. The CDR3 DNA is TGTGCCACCAGCAGACTCCTCTGGGAGACTTCGCACACTGAAGCTTTCTTT. Translation: CATSRLLWETSHTEAFF. Looking up the rest from reference TRBV15 and TRBJ1-1 gives the full variable domain: DAMVIQNPRYQVTQFGKPVTLSCSQTLNHNVMYWYQQKSSQAPKLLFHYYDKDFNNEADTPDNFQSRRPNTSFCFLDIRSPGLGDTAMYLCATSRLLWETSHTEAFFGQGTRLTVV.